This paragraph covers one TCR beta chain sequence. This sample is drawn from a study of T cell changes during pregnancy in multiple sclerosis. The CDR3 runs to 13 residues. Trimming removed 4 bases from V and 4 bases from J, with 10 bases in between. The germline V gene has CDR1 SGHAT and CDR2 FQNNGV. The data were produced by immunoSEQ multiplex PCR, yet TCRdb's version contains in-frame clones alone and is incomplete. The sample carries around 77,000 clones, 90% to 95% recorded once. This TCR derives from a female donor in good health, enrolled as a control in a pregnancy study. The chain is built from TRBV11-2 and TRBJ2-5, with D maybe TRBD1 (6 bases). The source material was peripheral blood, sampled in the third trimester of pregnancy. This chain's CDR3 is CASSWAGAETQYF. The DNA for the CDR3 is TGTGCCAGCAGCTGGGCAGGGGCAGAGACCCAGTACTTC. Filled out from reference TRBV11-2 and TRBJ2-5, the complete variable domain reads EAGVAQSPRYKIIEKRQSVAFWCNPISGHATLYWYQQILGQGPKLLIQFQNNGVVDDSQLPKDRFSAERLKGVDSTLKIQPAKLEDSAVYLCASSWAGAETQYFGPGTRLLVL.